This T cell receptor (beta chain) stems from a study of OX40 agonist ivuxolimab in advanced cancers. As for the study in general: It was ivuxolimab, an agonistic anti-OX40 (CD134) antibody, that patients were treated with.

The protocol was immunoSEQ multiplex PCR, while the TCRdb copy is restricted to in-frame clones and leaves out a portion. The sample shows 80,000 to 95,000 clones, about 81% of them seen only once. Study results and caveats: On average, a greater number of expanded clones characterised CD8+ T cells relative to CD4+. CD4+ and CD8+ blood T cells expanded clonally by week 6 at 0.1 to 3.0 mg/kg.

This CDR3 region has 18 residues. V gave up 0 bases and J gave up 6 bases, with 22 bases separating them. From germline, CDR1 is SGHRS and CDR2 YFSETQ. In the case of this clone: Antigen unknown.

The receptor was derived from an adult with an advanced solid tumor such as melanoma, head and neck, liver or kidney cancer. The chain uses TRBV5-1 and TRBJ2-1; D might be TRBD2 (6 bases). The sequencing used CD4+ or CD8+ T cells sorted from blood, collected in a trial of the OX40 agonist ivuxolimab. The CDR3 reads CASSLAIRGRRPFNEQFF. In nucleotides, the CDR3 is TGCGCCAGCAGCTTGGCCATTCGGGGGAGAAGGCCCTTCAATGAGCAGTTCTTC.